This T cell receptor (beta chain) was captured by sequencing in a study of human T cells and chemical hapten exposure. Whole-study findings and limits: TCRs at a frequency above 1 in 1000 stayed unchanged with DPC sensitization. Every donor had alopecia, and their immune response may therefore differ from healthy people's.

Noted time point: patch test 2, 6 weeks after DPC sensitization. Described treatment: therapeutic diphenylcyclopropenone sensitization with weekly scalp DPC. One entry per CDR3 protein results from TCRdb running MiXCR on the RACE reads. The sample lists 350,000 to 400,000 distinct CDR3 sequences, about 6.3% occurring once. This clonotype turned up a few times. Its antigen is still unknown. Trimming at V came to 3 bases and at J to 1 base, leaving 0 bases not matched to a gene. Germline V CDR1 and CDR2: SGHTA, FQGNSA. The CDR3 is 13 residues long. The chain couples TRBV7-2 to TRBJ2-7, with 7 bases aligning to TRBD2. The material was whole blood, obtained in connection with sensitization to the hapten diphenylcyclopropenone (DPC). The sequence was collected from a woman under 30 with alopecia areata. Some clones in this sample may be carry-over from other donors' samples. The CDR3 DNA reads TGTGCCAGCAGCTTTAGCGGGTCCTACGAGCAGTACTTC. Protein product: CASSFSGSYEQYF.